The T cell receptor (beta chain) described here comes from a study of identical twins (dated by TCRdb to 2015 to 2016). As for the study more broadly: To test whether fetal clonotypes persist, the study used deep sequencing on TCR alpha and beta repertoires from monozygotic twins, unrelated adults of various ages, and cord blood. To rule out contamination, replicate twin experiments were performed at different times with different library preparation protocols. The full study reports these points: Excess twin sharing in beta out-of-frame sequences was weaker because fewer shared sequences lowered the signal-to-noise ratio. Fewer insertions were carried by abundant cord blood beta clonotypes, a similar but weaker trend appeared in young adult naive repertoires, and no such trend appeared in memory repertoires. Because the same donors could not be followed over many years, conclusions were based on cross-sectional statistical analysis. Invariant T cells such as MAIT and iNKT could partly confound zero-insertion analyses, although diverse VJ usage argued against such confounding for most clonotypes. Out-of-frame TCR alpha sequences shared between twins showed an excess of low generation-probability sequences compared with coincidental sharing between unrelated individuals. Recombination models systematically underestimated out-of-frame TCR alpha sharing in monozygotic twins but agreed with sharing between unrelated individuals.

Only healthy Caucasian donors were included. The twin cohort consisted of three pairs of female monozygotic twins, all aged about 18 to 29 years. Positive isolation kits from Invitrogen were used to isolate the CD4+ and CD8+ T cell populations. A note on this clonotype: There is no known antigen for this receptor. Base qualities are not at hand, and no much larger clone is one base apart.

Library preparation employed 5' RACE. The sequencer listed for this sample is Illumina HiSeq 2000. Template switching added a universal primer binding site, and the final cDNA carried a unique molecular identifier that allowed TCR cDNA molecules to be counted accurately. Specific primers in the conserved constant-segment region were used to synthesize first-strand cDNA for TCR alpha and beta chains. Each cDNA library was double barcoded, with a SMART-Mk sample barcode plus Illumina barcodes, to control for contamination. TruSeq adapter sequences and Illumina sample barcodes were added in two successive PCR steps. The Illumina HiSeq platform was used with custom primers to sequence TCR alpha and beta cDNA libraries. The authors' pipeline ran thus. MiGEC was used to process raw reads and extract unique molecular identifiers, and MiXCR was used to find CDR3 positions. For each individual, recombination models were inferred using an EM algorithm with the repgenHMM and IGoR tools. Shared clonotypes were analyzed with the tcR package in R, and sharing was normalized by the product of cloneset sizes. Out-of-frame nonproductive sequences were analyzed to study raw recombination free of thymic and clonal selection effects. Using fastp trimming at Q25 and MiXCR clonotype assembly, TCRdb reanalyzed the public sequencing data and kept in-frame beta chains. Records with the same CDR3 protein are collapsed into one entry carrying the most frequent genes and DNA. The authors' filters were not applied to this entry. The sample table lists under 350,000 distinct CDR3 sequences, 8.5% to 9.5% of them with a count of one. The ten largest clones add up to roughly 6.8% of the sample.

The CDR3 runs 14 amino acids, cysteine and phenylalanine included. Solely the CDR3 DNA is kept, with 42 bases framed from the first base. Trimming at the junction amounts to 1 base on V and 6 bases on J, and the germline ends lie 11 bases apart. CDR1 and CDR2 are read off the germline V gene (reference sequence) as LNHNV and YYDKDF. The same sample was also used in a study of yellow fever vaccine responses in identical twins. Per that second paper: According to the authors, the vaccine-induced T cell response in identical twins seemed to be partly convergent and partly specific to each individual. Focusing on identical twins, the study followed the T cell clones that responded to the vaccine, and did so with precision.

Here the chain combines TRBV15 and TRBJ2-3, with no confident D gene call. The sample was CD8+ T cells sorted from blood. The sequence derives from a woman under 30 in good health. This receptor has the CDR3 CATSRGPAGDTQYF. Read as DNA, the sequence is TGTGCCACCAGCAGAGGGCCAGCAGGTGATACGCAGTATTTT.